This TCR beta chain originates from a study of blood T cell repertoires in COVID-19. On the study more broadly: Samples of COVID-19 (acute and convalescent) were obtained from the United States, Italy and Spain.

Authors' data handling: Amplification with reference gene primers provided the estimates of nucleated cell counts. Only in-frame clones appear in the TCRdb table, and some are missing; sequencing was by immunoSEQ multiplex PCR. V and J calls and clone size are those listed in that table; D and trimming were worked out from the DNA. The sample has 100,000 to 120,000 clones, approximately 90% seen once. The CDR3 is 14 residues long. CDR1 and CDR2 (germline): SQVTM, ANQGSEA. V shed 5 bases and J 0 bases; nucleotides not matched to a gene: 3. The specimen sequenced was peripheral blood. The rearrangement uses TRBV29-1 and TRBJ2-1; 8 positions match TRBD2. The TCR originated in a woman aged 45-65 years with acute or convalescent COVID-19. The CDR3 here is CSVISGASYNEQFF. CDR3 coding DNA: TGCAGCGTTATTAGCGGGGCCTCCTACAATGAGCAGTTCTTC.